Presented here are 15 T cell receptor beta chains from one specimen sequenced in a study of T cell responses to AZD1222 COVID-19 vaccine. TCRdb's copy holds only in-frame clones and misses some; the assay was immunoSEQ multiplex PCR. The sample holds about 140,000 clones, about 93% seen once. The source material was peripheral blood, sampled 28 days after the second AZD1222 dose. These receptors all stem from an adult who received the AZD1222 COVID-19 vaccine.

This clone was counted once. The CDR3 spells CASRTEGGSTEAFF. In DNA form, the CDR3 reads TGTGCCAGCAGAACGGAAGGGGGGAGCACTGAAGCTTTCTTT. J is TRBJ1-1 and V is TRBV6-4; perhaps TRBD1 as D (6 bases). Germline assignment: CDR1 MRHNA and CDR2 SNTAGT. Trimming shortened V by 6 bases and J by 4 bases, and 15 bases separated the two germline ends. The CDR3 totals 14 residues.

The rearrangement uses TRBV18 and TRBJ1-3; D is ambiguous. V shed 3 bases and J shed 3 bases, with 18 bases lying between them. Looked up from germline, CDR1 is KGHSH and CDR2 is LQKENI. This CDR3 has 17 residues. DNA for the CDR3: TGTGCCAGCTCACCGGACCTTAGGGTCGGGAGTGGAAACACCATATATTTT. Amino acids: CASSPDLRVGSGNTIYF.

The chain carries TRBV6-6 and TRBJ1-4; TRBD1 is a possible D gene (6 bases). V gave up 0 bases and J gave up 8 bases, with 16 bases separating them. The CDR3 has 16 amino acids. Germline assignment: CDR1 MNHNY and CDR2 SVGAGI (reference sequence). Written as DNA, the CDR3 is TGTGCCAGCAGTTACTCGAATCAGGGCAGGGGAGAAAAACTGTTTTTT. This codes for CASSYSNQGRGEKLFF.

This clone appeared once. This rearrangement joins TRBV29-1 to TRBJ1-1; possibly TRBD1 for D (6 bases). Germline CDR1 and CDR2: SQVTM and ANQGSEA. The CDR3 spans 12 residues. V lost 7 bases to trimming and J lost 7 bases, with 16 bases between them. CDR3 nucleotides: TGCAGCGCTCGAAGGGGGGGGTTTGAAGCTTTCTTT. This sequence encodes CSARRGGFEAFF.

This clone is a singleton in its sample. This rearrangement joins TRBV4-1 to TRBJ2-5, with 8 bases that match TRBD2. J gave up 4 bases and V 2 bases, and 9 bases lay outside the gene matches. The CDR3 covers 16 residues. CDR1 and CDR2 (germline): MGHRA, YSYEKL. The CDR3 protein is CASSQNGAGALETQYF. The DNA of the CDR3 is TGCGCCAGCAGCCAAAACGGAGCGGGGGCCTTAGAGACCCAGTACTTC.

This chain links TRBV6-5 with TRBJ2-5; 10 bases are a match to TRBD1. The CDR3 is 16 residues long. Germline loops: CDR1 MNHEY, CDR2 SVGAGI. J was trimmed by 1 base and V by 2 bases; bases with no gene match: 4. The CDR3 reads CASSYRTGGGQETQYF. The DNA for the CDR3 is TGTGCCAGCAGTTACCGGACAGGGGGGGGCCAAGAGACCCAGTACTTC.

The CDR3 DNA is TGTGCCAGCAGTATGACCAGGGGGCCTAACACTGAAGCTTTCTTT. Protein: CASSMTRGPNTEAFF. J is TRBJ1-1 and V is TRBV27; 8 bases match TRBD1. From germline, CDR1 is MNHEY and CDR2 SMNVEV (reference sequence). The ends lost 5 bases at V and 2 bases at J; junction bases unmatched: 7. This CDR3 contains 15 residues.

CDR3 nucleotide sequence: TGTGCCAGCAGTGGGGGGCAGCACGAGCAGTACTTC. Amino acids: CASSGGQHEQYF. This chain connects TRBV12-3 or TRBV12-4 to TRBJ2-7; D assignment may be TRBD1 or TRBD2 (6 bases each). The CDR3 extends over 12 amino acids. V lost 5 bases, J lost 5 bases, and 10 bases lay in between.

The gene calls are TRBV5-6 and TRBJ1-2; D gene ambiguous. The CDR3 sequence is 16 residues long. V was clipped by 0 bases and J by 4 bases, with 16 bases between them. CDR1 and CDR2 (germline): SGHDT, YYEEEE. The CDR3 spells CASSLVLPGFGYGYTF. CDR3 in DNA: TGTGCCAGCAGCTTGGTTTTGCCCGGGTTCGGCTATGGCTACACCTTC.

V and J are TRBV3-1 (or the pseudogene TRBV3-2) and TRBJ1-3; no clear D gene. Germline V lookup: CDR1 LGHDT, CDR2 YNNKEL (reference sequence). Trimming took off 1 base at V and 1 base at J, with 5 bases between the two ends. The CDR3 has 14 residues. The CDR3 DNA reads as TGTGCCAGCAGCCAAGGCGCATCTGGAAACACCATATATTTT. It codes for CASSQGASGNTIYF.

This chain links TRBV11-2 with TRBJ1-6; D is ambiguous. CDR3 size: 17 residues. Trimming removed 0 bases from V and 0 bases from J, with 9 bases in between. Germline V lookup: CDR1 SGHAT, CDR2 FQNNGV. CDR3 in amino acids: CASSLDGGFSYNSPLHF. The CDR3 DNA is TGTGCCAGCAGCTTAGACGGTGGTTTCTCCTATAATTCACCCCTCCACTTT.

The rearrangement links TRBV4-2 to TRBJ1-1; D is undetermined. The CDR3 has 13 residues. Germline CDR1 and CDR2: LGHNA and YNFKEQ. Trimming stripped 4 bases from V and 1 base from J, with 7 bases between. For the CDR3, the DNA is TGTGCCAGCAGCCCTCGACAGAACACTGAAGCTTTCTTT. Its protein is CASSPRQNTEAFF.

The V call is TRBV5-8, the J call TRBJ1-1; a weak D match, TRBD1 (5 bases). V was cut by 2 bases and J by 4 bases, with 9 bases left in between. Looked up from germline, CDR1 is SGHTS and CDR2 is YDEGEE. The CDR3 spans 13 residues. The CDR3 region has the DNA TGTGCCAGCAGCTTAGGGGAGGGCACTGAAGCTTTCTTT. Protein sequence: CASSLGEGTEAFF.

This sequence joins TRBV3-1 (or the pseudogene TRBV3-2) and TRBJ1-2, with D hard to call. V dropped 3 bases and J dropped 8 bases, with 10 bases sitting between them. Germline CDR1 LGHDT, CDR2 YNNKEL (reference sequence). This CDR3 region has 12 residues. The DNA for the CDR3 is TGTGCCAGCAGCCACGGGGAAAGGGGCTACACCTTC. Residues: CASSHGERGYTF.

This clone has just one count. The chain is built from TRBV6-5 and TRBJ1-1, with TRBD1 matching over 7 bases. The junction had 2 bases not matched to a gene; V was cut back by 6 bases and J by 1 base. Germline assignment: CDR1 MNHEY and CDR2 SVGAGI. This CDR3 has 13 amino acids. The CDR3 loop is CASRRTGNTEAFF. CDR3 bases: TGTGCCAGCAGGAGGACAGGGAACACTGAAGCTTTCTTT.